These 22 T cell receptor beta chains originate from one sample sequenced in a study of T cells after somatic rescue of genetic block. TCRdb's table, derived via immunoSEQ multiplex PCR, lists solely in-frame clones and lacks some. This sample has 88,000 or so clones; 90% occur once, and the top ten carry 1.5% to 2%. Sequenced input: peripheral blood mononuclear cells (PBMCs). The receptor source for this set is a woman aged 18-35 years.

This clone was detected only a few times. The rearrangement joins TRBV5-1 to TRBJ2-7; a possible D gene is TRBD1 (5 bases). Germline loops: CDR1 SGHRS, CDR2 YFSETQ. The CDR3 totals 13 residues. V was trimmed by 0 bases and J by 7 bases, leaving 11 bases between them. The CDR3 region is CASSLAEKGEQYF. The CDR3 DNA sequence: TGCGCCAGCAGCTTGGCCGAGAAGGGGGAGCAGTACTTC.

As DNA, the CDR3 is TGTGCCAGTAGCCCGCCAGGGGTCCCCCCCTACGAGCAGTACTTC. Its protein product is CASSPPGVPPYEQYF. The chain combines TRBV19 with TRBJ2-7, with D possibly TRBD1 on 6 matching bases. CDR1 and CDR2 from the germline V gene are LNHDA and SQIVND (reference sequence). The CDR3 is made up of 15 amino acids. The V gene lost 6 bases and the J gene lost 2 bases, with 17 bases spanning the gap.

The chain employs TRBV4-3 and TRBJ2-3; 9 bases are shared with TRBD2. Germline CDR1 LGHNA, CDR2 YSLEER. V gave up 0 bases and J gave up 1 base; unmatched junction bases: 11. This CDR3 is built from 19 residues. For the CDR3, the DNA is TGCGCCAGCAGCCAAGATATTAGCGGGAGATCCTCGGGCACAGATACGCAGTATTTT. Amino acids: CASSQDISGRSSGTDTQYF.

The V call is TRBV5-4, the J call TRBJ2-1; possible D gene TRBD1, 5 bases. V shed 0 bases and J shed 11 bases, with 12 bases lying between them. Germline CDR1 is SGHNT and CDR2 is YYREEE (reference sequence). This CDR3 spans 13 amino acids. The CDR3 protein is CASSLARLGQQFF. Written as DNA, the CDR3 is TGTGCCAGCAGCTTGGCCAGACTGGGGCAGCAGTTCTTC.

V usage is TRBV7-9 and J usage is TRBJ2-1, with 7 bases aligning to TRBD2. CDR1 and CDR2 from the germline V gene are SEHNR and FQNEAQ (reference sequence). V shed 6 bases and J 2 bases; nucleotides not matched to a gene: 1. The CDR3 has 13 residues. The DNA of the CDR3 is TGTGCCAGCAGTGGACTAGCCTACAATGAGCAGTTCTTC. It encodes CASSGLAYNEQFF.

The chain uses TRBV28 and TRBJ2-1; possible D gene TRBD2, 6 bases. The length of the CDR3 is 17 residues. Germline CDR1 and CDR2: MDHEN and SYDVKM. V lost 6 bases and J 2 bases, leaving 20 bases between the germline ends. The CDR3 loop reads CASSLERLAPTYNEQFF. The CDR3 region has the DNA TGTGCCAGCAGCCTTGAACGCCTAGCGCCCACCTACAATGAGCAGTTCTTC.

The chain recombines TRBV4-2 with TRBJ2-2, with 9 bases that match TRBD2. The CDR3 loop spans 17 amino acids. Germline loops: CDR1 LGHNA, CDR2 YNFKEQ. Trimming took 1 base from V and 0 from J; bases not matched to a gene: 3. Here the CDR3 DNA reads TGTGCCAGCAGCCAAGGACTAGCGGTGACGAACACCGGGGAGCTGTTTTTT. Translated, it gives CASSQGLAVTNTGELFF.

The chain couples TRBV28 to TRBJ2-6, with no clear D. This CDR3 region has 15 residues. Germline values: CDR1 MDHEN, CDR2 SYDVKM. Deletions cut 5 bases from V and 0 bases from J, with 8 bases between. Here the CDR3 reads CASSLEVSGANVLTF. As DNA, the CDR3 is TGTGCCAGCAGTCTCGAGGTCTCTGGGGCCAACGTCCTGACTTTC.

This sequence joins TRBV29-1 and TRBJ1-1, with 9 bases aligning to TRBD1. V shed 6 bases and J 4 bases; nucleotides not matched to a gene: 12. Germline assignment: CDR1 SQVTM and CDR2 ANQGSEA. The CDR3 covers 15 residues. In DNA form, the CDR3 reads TGCAGCGTGCGGCCACAGGGGGCGCAGAGCACTGAAGCTTTCTTT. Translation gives CSVRPQGAQSTEAFF.

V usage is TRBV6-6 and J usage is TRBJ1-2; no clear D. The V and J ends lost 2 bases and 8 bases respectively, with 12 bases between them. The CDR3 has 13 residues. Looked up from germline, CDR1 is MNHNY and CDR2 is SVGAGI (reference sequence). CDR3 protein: CASSYEWGSGYTF. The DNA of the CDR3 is TGTGCCAGCAGTTACGAGTGGGGATCAGGCTACACCTTC.

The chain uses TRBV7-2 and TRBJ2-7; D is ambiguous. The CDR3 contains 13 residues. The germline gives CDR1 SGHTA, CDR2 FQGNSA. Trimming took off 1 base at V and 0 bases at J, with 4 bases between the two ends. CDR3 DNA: TGTGCCAGCAGCTTAGACAGCTCCTACGAGCAGTACTTC. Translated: CASSLDSSYEQYF.

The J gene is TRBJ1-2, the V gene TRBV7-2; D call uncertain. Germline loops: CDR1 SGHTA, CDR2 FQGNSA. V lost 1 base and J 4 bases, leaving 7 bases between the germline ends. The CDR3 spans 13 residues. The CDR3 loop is CASSLDQLYGYTF. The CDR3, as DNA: TGTGCCAGCAGCTTAGACCAGCTCTATGGCTACACCTTC.

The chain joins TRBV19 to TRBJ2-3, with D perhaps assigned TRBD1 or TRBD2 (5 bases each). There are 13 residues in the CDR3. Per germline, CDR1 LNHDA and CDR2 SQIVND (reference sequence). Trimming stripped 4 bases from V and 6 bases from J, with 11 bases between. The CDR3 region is CASSRGTRDTQYF. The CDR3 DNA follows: TGTGCCAGTAGTAGAGGGACCAGGGATACGCAGTATTTT. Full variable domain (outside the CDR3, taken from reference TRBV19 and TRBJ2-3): DGGITQSPKYLFRKEGQNVTLSCEQNLNHDAMYWYRQDPGQGLRLIYYSQIVNDFQKGDIAEGYSVSREKKESFPLTVTSAQKNPTAFYLCASSRGTRDTQYFGPGTRLTVL.

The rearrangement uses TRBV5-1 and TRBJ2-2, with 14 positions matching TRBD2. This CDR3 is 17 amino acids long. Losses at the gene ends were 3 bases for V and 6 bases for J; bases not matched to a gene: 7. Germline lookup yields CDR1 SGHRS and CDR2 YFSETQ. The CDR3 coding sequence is TGCGCCAGCAGCTGGGGACTAGCGGGAGCCACGTCCGGGGAGCTGTTTTTT. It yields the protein CASSWGLAGATSGELFF.

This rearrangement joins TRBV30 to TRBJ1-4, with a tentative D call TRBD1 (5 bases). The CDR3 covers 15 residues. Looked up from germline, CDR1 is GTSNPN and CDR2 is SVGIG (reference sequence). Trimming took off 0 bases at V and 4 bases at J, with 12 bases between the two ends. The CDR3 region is CAWSVVGRYNEKLFF. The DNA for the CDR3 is TGTGCCTGGAGTGTAGTGGGACGGTATAATGAAAAACTGTTTTTT.

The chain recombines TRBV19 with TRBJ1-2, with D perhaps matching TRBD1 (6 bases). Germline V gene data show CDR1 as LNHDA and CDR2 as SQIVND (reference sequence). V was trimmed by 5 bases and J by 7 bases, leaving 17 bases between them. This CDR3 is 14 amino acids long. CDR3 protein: CASSRRGGDGGYTF. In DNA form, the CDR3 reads TGTGCCAGTAGTCGTCGCGGGGGCGATGGTGGCTACACCTTC.

In DNA, the CDR3 is TGTGCCAGCAGTGATAGCAATCAGCCCCAGCATTTT. Amino acid sequence: CASSDSNQPQHF. The genes are TRBV2 and TRBJ1-5; no reliable D call. The CDR3 extends over 12 amino acids. Germline values: CDR1 SNHLY, CDR2 FYNNEI. V dropped 3 bases and J dropped 0 bases, with 0 bases sitting between them.

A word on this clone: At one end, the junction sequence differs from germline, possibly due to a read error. This CDR3 is CASSLVLASSYNEQFF. The CDR3 DNA reads as TGTGCTAGCAGCTTAGTCCTAGCGAGCTCCTACAATGAGCAGTTCTTC. This chain uses TRBV7-7 with TRBJ2-1; a possible D gene is TRBD2 (6 bases). The V gene's germline CDR1 is SSHAT and CDR2 FNYEAQ (reference sequence). There are 16 residues in the CDR3.

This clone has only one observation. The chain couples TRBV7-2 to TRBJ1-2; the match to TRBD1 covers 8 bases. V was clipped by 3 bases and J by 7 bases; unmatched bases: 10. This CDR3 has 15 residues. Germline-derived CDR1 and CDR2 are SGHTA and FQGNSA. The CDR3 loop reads CASSFDRGRSIGYTF. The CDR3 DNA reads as TGTGCCAGCAGCTTTGACAGGGGTCGCAGTATTGGCTACACCTTC. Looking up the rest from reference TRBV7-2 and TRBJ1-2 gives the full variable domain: GAGVSQSPSNKVTEKGKDVELRCDPISGHTALYWYRQSLGQGLEFLIYFQGNSAPDKSGLPSDRFSAERTGGSVSTLTIQRTQQEDSAVYLCASSFDRGRSIGYTFGSGTRLTVV.

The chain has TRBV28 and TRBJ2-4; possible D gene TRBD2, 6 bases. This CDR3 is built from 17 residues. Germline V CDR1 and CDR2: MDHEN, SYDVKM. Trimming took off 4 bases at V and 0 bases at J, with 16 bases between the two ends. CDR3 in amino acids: CASSSRGSGLAKNIQYF. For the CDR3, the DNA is TGTGCCAGCAGTTCCCGGGGTAGCGGACTAGCCAAAAACATTCAGTACTTC. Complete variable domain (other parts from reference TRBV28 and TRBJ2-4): DVKVTQSSRYLVKRTGEKVFLECVQDMDHENMFWYRQDPGLGLRLIYFSYDVKMKEKGDIPEGYSVSREKKERFSLILESASTNQTSMYLCASSSRGSGLAKNIQYFGAGTRLSVL.

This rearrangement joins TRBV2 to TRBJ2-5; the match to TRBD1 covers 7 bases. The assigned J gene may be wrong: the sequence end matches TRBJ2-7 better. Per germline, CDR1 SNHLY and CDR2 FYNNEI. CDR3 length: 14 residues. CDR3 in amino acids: CASLLTGVTYEQYF. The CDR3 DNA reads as TGTGCCAGCCTACTCACAGGGGTTACCTACGAGCAGTACTTC.

The CDR3 is CASSLVRTEAFF. The CDR3 DNA sequence: TGTGCCAGCAGCTTAGTAAGGACTGAAGCTTTCTTT. V and J are TRBV7-2 and TRBJ1-1; D is undetermined. The ends were cut back, 1 base at V and 5 bases at J, with 5 bases in the middle. CDR1 is SGHTA and CDR2 is FQGNSA in the germline V gene. The CDR3 contains 12 residues.